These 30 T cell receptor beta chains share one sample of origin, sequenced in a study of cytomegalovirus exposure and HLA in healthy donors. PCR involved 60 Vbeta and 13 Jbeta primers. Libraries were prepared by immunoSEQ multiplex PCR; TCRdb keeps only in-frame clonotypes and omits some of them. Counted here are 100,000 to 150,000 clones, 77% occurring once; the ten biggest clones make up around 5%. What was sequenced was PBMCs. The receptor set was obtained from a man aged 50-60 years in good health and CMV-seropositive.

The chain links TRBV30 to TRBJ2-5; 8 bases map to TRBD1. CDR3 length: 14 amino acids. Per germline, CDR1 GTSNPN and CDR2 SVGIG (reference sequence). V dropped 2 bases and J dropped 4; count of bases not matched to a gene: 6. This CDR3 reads CAWSPTGAIETQYF. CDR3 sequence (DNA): TGTGCCTGGAGTCCGACAGGGGCGATAGAGACCCAGTACTTC.

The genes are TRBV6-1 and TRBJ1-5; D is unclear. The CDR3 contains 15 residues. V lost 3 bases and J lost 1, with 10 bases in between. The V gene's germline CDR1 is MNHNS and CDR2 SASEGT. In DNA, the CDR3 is TGTGCCAGCAGTGAGGGAGGGAGGAGCAATCAGCCCCAGCATTTT. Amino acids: CASSEGGRSNQPQHF.

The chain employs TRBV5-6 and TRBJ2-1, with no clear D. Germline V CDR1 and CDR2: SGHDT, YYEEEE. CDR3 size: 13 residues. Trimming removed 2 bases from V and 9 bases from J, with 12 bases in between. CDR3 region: CASSLGEYGEQFF. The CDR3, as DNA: TGTGCCAGCAGCTTAGGAGAGTACGGTGAGCAGTTCTTC.

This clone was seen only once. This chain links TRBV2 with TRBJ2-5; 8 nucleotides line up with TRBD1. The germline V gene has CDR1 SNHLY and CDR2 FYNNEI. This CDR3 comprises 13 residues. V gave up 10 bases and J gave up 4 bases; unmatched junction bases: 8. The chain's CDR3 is CATRDRPGETQYF. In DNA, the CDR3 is TGTGCCACCCGGGACAGGCCAGGAGAGACCCAGTACTTC.

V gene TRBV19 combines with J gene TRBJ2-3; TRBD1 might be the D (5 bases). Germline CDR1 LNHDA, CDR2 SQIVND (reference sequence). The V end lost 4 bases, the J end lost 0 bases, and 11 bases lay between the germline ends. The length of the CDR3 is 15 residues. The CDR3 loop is CASSTQGFSTDTQYF. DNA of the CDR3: TGTGCCAGTAGTACGCAGGGTTTCAGCACAGATACGCAGTATTTT. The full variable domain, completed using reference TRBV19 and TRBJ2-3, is DGGITQSPKYLFRKEGQNVTLSCEQNLNHDAMYWYRQDPGQGLRLIYYSQIVNDFQKGDIAEGYSVSREKKESFPLTVTSAQKNPTAFYLCASSTQGFSTDTQYFGPGTRLTVL.

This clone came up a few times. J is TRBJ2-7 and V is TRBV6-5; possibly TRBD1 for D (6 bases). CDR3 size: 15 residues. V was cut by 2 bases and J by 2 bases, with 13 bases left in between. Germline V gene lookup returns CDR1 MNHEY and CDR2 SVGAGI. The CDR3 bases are TGTGCCAGCAGTTACGGCACAGGGTTCGCCTACGAGCAGTACTTC. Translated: CASSYGTGFAYEQYF.

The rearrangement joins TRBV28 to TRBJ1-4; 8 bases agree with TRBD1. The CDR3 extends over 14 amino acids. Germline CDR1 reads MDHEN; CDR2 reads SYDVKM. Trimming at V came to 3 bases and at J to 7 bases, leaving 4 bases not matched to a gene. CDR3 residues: CASSFPRGLEKLFF. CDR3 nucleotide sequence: TGTGCCAGCAGTTTTCCCAGGGGGCTTGAAAAACTGTTTTTT.

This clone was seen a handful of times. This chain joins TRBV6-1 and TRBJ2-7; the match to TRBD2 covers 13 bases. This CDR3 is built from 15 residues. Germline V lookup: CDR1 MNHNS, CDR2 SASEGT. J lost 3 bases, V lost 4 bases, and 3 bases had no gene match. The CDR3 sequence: CASSVRTSGGYEQYF. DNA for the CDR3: TGTGCCAGCAGTGTCCGGACTAGCGGGGGCTACGAGCAGTACTTC.

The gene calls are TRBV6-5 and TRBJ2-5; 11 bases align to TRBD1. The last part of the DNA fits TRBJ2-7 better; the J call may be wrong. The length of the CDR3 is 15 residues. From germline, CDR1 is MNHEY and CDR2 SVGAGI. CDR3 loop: CASSYSDRGPYEQYF. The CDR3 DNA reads TGTGCCAGCAGTTACTCGGACAGGGGGCCATACGAGCAGTACTTC.

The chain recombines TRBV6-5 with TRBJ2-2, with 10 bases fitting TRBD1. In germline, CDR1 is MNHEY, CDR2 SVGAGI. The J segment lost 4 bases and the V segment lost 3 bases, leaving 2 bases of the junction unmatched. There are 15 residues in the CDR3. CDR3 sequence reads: CASSYRTGGTGELFF. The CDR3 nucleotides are TGTGCCAGCAGTTATCGGACAGGGGGCACCGGGGAGCTGTTTTTT.

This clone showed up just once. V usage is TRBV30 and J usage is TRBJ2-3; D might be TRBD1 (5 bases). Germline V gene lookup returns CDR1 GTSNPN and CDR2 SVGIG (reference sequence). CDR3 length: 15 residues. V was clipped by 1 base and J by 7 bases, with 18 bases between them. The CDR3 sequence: CAWSGSRGLSNTQYF. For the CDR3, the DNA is TGTGCCTGGAGTGGATCAAGGGGCTTATCAAATACGCAGTATTTT.

The CDR3 nucleotides read TGTGCCAGCAGTTTTAATGGGGGCGTCGGAAACACCATATATTTT. This codes for CASSFNGGVGNTIYF. The V call is TRBV28, the J call TRBJ1-3; D perhaps matches TRBD1 (6 bases). CDR3 length equals 15 residues. Trimming removed 3 bases from V and 4 bases from J, with 13 bases in between. Germline CDR1 MDHEN, CDR2 SYDVKM.

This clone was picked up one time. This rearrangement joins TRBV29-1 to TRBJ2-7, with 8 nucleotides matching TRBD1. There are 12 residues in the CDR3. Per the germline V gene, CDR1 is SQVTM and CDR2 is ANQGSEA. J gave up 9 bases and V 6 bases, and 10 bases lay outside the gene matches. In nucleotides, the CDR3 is TGCAGCGTGCAGACTGACAGGGGCGTGCAGTACTTC. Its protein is CSVQTDRGVQYF.

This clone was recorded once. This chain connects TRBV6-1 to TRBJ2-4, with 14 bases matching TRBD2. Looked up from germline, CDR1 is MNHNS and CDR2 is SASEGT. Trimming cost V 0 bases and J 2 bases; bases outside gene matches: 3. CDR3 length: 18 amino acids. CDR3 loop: CASSEAGTSGGPKNIQYF. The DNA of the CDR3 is TGTGCCAGCAGTGAAGCCGGGACTAGCGGGGGTCCCAAAAACATTCAGTACTTC.

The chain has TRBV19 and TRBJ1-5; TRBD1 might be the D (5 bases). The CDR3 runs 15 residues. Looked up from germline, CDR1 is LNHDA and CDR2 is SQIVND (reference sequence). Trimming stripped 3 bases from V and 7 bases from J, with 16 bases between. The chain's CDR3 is CASSIQGRSRQPQHF. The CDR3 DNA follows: TGTGCCAGTAGTATCCAGGGTAGGTCGAGACAGCCCCAGCATTTT.

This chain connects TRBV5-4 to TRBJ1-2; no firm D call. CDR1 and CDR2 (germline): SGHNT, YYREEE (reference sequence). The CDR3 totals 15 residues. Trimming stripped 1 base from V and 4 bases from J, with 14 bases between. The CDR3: CASSLSSSRIYGYTF. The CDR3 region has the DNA TGTGCCAGCAGCTTGAGTAGCTCCAGAATCTATGGCTACACCTTC.

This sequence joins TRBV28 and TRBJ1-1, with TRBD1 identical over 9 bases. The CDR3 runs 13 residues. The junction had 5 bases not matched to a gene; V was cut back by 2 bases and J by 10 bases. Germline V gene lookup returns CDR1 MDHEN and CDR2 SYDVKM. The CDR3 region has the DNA TGTGCCAGCAGTTTAATGGAGGACAGGGGAGCTTTCTTT. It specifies CASSLMEDRGAFF. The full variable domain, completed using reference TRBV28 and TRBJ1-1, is DVKVTQSSRYLVKRTGEKVFLECVQDMDHENMFWYRQDPGLGLRLIYFSYDVKMKEKGDIPEGYSVSREKKERFSLILESASTNQTSMYLCASSLMEDRGAFFGQGTRLTVV.

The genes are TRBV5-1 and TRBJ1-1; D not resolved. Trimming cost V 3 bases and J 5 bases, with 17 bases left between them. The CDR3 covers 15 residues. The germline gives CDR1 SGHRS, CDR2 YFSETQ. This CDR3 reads CASSSGGVGGTEAFF. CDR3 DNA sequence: TGCGCCAGCAGCTCGGGAGGAGTGGGAGGAACTGAAGCTTTCTTT.

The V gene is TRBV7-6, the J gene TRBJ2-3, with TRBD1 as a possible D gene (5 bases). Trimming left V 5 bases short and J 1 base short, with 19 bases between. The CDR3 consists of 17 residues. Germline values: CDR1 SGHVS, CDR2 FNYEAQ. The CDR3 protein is CASSQEQVLSGTDTQYF. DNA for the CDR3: TGTGCCAGCAGCCAGGAACAGGTCCTCTCTGGCACAGATACGCAGTATTTT.

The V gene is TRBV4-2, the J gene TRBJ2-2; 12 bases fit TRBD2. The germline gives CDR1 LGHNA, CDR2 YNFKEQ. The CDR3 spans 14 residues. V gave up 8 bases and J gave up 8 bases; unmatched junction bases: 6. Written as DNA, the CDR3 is TGTGCCAGCCGGACTAGCGGGACGACGGGGGAGCTGTTTTTT. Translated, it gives CASRTSGTTGELFF.

CDR3 bases: TGTGCCAGCTCACTTTACAGGCTTAACACTGAAGCTTTCTTT. Translating it yields CASSLYRLNTEAFF. The chain recombines TRBV18 with TRBJ1-1; tentatively, D is TRBD1 (5 bases). V was pared by 4 bases and J by 2 bases, with 11 bases between. The CDR3 extends over 14 amino acids. Germline V lookup: CDR1 KGHSH, CDR2 LQKENI.

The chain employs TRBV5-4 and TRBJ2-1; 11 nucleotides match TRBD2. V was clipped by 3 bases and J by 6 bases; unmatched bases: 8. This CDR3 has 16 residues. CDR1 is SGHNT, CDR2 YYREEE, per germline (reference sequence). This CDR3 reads CASSWVAGGPFNEQFF. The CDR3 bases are TGTGCCAGCAGCTGGGTAGCGGGGGGGCCGTTCAATGAGCAGTTCTTC.

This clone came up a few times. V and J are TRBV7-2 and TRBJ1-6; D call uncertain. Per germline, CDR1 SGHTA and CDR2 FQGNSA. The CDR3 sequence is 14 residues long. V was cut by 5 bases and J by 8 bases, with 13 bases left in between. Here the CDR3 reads CASSPEDRDSPLHF. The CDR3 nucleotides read TGTGCCAGCAGCCCCGAAGACCGGGATTCACCCCTCCACTTT.

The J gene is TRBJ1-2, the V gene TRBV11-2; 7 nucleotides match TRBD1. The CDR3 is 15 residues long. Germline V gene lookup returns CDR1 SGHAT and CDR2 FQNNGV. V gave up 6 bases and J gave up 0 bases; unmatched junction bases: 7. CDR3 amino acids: CASRSRDRANYGYTF. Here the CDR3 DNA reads TGTGCCAGCAGGTCCCGGGACAGAGCTAACTATGGCTACACCTTC.

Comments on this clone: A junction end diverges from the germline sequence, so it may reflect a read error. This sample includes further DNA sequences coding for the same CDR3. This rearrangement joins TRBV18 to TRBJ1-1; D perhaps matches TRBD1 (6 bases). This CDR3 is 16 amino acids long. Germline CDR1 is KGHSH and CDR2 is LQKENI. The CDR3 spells CASSSRQGFLNTEAFF. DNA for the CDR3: TGTGCCAGCTCATCAAGGCAGGGGTTTTTGAACACTGAAGCTTTTTTT.

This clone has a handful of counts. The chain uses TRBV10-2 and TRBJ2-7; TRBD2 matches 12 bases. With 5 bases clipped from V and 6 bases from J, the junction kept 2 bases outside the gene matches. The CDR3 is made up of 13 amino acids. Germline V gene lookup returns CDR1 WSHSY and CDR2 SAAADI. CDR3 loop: CASSRLAGAEQYF. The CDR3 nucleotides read TGCGCCAGCAGTAGACTAGCGGGAGCCGAGCAGTACTTC.

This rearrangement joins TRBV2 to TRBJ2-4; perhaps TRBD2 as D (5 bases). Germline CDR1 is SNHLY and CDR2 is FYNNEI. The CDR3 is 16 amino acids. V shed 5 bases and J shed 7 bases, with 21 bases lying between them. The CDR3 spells CASSPPLMGAGNIQYF. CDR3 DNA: TGTGCCAGCAGTCCCCCCTTGATGGGAGCCGGGAACATTCAGTACTTC.

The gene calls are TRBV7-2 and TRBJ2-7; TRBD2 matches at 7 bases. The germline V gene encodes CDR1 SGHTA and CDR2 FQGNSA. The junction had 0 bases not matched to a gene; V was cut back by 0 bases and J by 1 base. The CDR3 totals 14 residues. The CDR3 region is CASSLASGSYEQYF. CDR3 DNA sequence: TGTGCCAGCAGCTTAGCTAGCGGGTCCTACGAGCAGTACTTC. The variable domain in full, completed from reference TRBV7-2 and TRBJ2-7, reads GAGVSQSPSNKVTEKGKDVELRCDPISGHTALYWYRQSLGQGLEFLIYFQGNSAPDKSGLPSDRFSAERTGGSVSTLTIQRTQQEDSAVYLCASSLASGSYEQYFGPGTRLTVT.

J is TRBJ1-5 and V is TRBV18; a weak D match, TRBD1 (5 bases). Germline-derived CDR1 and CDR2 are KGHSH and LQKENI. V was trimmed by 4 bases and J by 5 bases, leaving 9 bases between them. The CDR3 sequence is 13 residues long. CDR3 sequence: CASSLQGDQPQHF. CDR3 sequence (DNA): TGTGCCAGCTCACTTCAGGGTGATCAGCCCCAGCATTTT.

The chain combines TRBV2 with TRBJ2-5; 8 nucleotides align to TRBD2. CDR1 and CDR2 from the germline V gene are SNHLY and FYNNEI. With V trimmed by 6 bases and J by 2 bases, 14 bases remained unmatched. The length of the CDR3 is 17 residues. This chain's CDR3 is CASRTGTSGLSQETQYF. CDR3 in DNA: TGTGCCAGCAGAACAGGGACTAGTGGGTTATCACAAGAGACCCAGTACTTC. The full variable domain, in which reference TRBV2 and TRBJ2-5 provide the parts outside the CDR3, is EPEVTQTPSHQVTQMGQEVILRCVPISNHLYFYWYRQILGQKVEFLVSFYNNEISEKSEIFDDQFSVERPDGSNFTLKIRSTKLEDSAMYFCASRTGTSGLSQETQYFGPGTRLLVL.